The 13 T cell receptor beta chains in this list originate from one sample, sequenced in a study of blood T cell repertoires in COVID-19. The table came from immunoSEQ multiplex PCR; TCRdb's copy has only in-frame clones and leaves some out. The profile shows under 200,000 clones, approximately 80% of them singletons. The sequencing input was PBMCs or T cells enriched from blood (not recorded which). The receptors derive from a man aged 45-60 years who had recovered from COVID-19.

This clone was found once. The chain combines TRBV28 with TRBJ1-2; no firm D call. The V gene lost 4 bases and the J gene lost 3 bases, with 12 bases spanning the gap. Germline loops: CDR1 MDHEN, CDR2 SYDVKM. The CDR3 contains 14 residues. The CDR3 DNA is TGTGCCAGCAGTTACAGCCTATCTTACTATGGCTACACCTTC. Protein product: CASSYSLSYYGYTF.

V and J are TRBV5-1 and TRBJ2-7, with D possibly TRBD1 on 6 matching bases. Germline CDR1 reads SGHRS; CDR2 reads YFSETQ. V lost 4 bases and J lost 1, with 12 bases in between. CDR3 length: 14 residues. CDR3 sequence (DNA): TGCGCCAGCAGCGCCTTGGGACAATCCTACGAGCAGTACTTC. Its protein product is CASSALGQSYEQYF.

The V gene is TRBV5-1, the J gene TRBJ1-2; weak D call: TRBD1 (5 bases). V gave up 0 bases and J gave up 7 bases, with 13 bases separating them. The CDR3 has 14 residues. In germline, CDR1 is SGHRS, CDR2 YFSETQ. The CDR3 loop reads CASSLGPTGPGYTF. CDR3 DNA: TGCGCCAGCAGCTTGGGGCCCACAGGACCTGGCTACACCTTC.

This clone appeared once. The genes are TRBV28 and TRBJ2-3; a weak D match, TRBD2 (5 bases). The germline CDR1 and CDR2 sequences are MDHEN and SYDVKM. Trimming cost V 4 bases and J 4 bases, with 18 bases left between them. The CDR3 sequence is 16 residues long. The CDR3 reads CASSSPGDPDADTQYF. DNA of the CDR3: TGTGCCAGCAGTTCCCCCGGGGATCCGGATGCAGATACGCAGTATTTT.

The CDR3 loop is CASSQGQATNEKLFF. The CDR3 nucleotides are TGTGCCAGCAGCCAAGGACAGGCAACTAATGAAAAACTGTTTTTT. This chain joins TRBV7-8 and TRBJ1-4, with TRBD1 matching over 7 bases. Germline CDR1 SGHVS, CDR2 FQNEAQ. The CDR3 contains 15 residues. Unmatched junction bases numbered 3, after V lost 5 bases and J lost 0 bases.

This sequence joins TRBV7-2 and TRBJ1-2, with D hard to call. Looked up from germline, CDR1 is SGHTA and CDR2 is FQGNSA. There are 12 residues in the CDR3. V was trimmed by 5 bases and J by 5 bases, leaving 9 bases between them. The CDR3 bases are TGTGCCAGCAGCCTTTCACAATATGGCTACACCTTC. It codes for CASSLSQYGYTF.

This chain uses TRBV7-9 with TRBJ1-1, with TRBD1 matching over 7 bases. The CDR3 has 14 amino acids. The germline gives CDR1 SEHNR, CDR2 FQNEAQ (reference sequence). V shed 4 bases, J shed 11 bases, and the junction held 13 bases outside the gene matches. The DNA of the CDR3 is TGTGCCAGCAGCTGGGATTCGAAGGGGGCTTTGGCTTTCTTT. Translation: CASSWDSKGALAFF.

V is TRBV2 and J is TRBJ2-1; D gene unclear. Trimming took 6 bases from V and 9 from J, leaving 15 bases between them. Per germline, CDR1 SNHLY and CDR2 FYNNEI. CDR3 size: 13 residues. The CDR3 DNA reads as TGTGCCAGCAGGCAAACCCTAGTAAGTGAGCAGTTCTTC. Protein sequence: CASRQTLVSEQFF.

The gene calls are TRBV19 and TRBJ2-7, with 7 nucleotides matching TRBD1. CDR1 and CDR2 from the germline V gene are LNHDA and SQIVND (reference sequence). V lost 5 bases, J lost 3 bases, and 10 bases stayed unmatched. The CDR3 runs 15 residues. The CDR3 coding sequence is TGTGCCAGTAGTCCAACAGGGGAGAGGATCTACGAGCAGTACTTC. Amino acid sequence: CASSPTGERIYEQYF.

Only one count was recorded for this clone. The V and J genes are TRBV4-2 and TRBJ1-1; D is undetermined. Deletions cut 0 bases from V and 2 bases from J, with 10 bases between. Germline loops: CDR1 LGHNA, CDR2 YNFKEQ. The CDR3 has 15 amino acids. The CDR3 region has the DNA TGTGCCAGCAGCCAAGATAGCGCCAGTAACACTGAAGCTTTCTTT. Encoded protein: CASSQDSASNTEAFF.

V gene TRBV11-2 combines with J gene TRBJ1-2, with TRBD1 identical over 10 bases. CDR1 and CDR2 from the germline V gene are SGHAT and FQNNGV. This CDR3 region has 17 residues. V shed 0 bases, J shed 4 bases, and the junction held 8 bases outside the gene matches. The CDR3 is CASSLDGAGTGAYGYTF. The DNA for the CDR3 is TGTGCCAGCAGCTTAGATGGTGCCGGGACAGGGGCCTATGGCTACACCTTC.

This clone was counted once. CDR3 protein: CASSYGGSRAKNIQYF. In DNA, the CDR3 is TGTGCCAGCAGTTACGGAGGGAGCAGAGCCAAAAACATTCAGTACTTC. The rearrangement uses TRBV6-5 and TRBJ2-4; TRBD2 might be the D (6 bases). CDR3 length: 16 residues. Germline V gives CDR1 MNHEY, CDR2 SVGAGI. Trimming removed 2 bases from V and 0 bases from J, with 11 bases in between.

As DNA, the CDR3 is TGTGCCAGCTCACAGGGGACAAACTCTGGAAACACCATATATTTT. Protein: CASSQGTNSGNTIYF. The chain has TRBV18 and TRBJ1-3; D is perhaps TRBD1 (6 bases). The CDR3 length is 15 residues. CDR1 KGHSH and CDR2 LQKENI come from the germline V gene. V lost 4 bases and J lost 0, with 10 bases in between.